The 23 T cell receptor beta chains below all came from one sample that was sequenced in a study of T-cell reconstitution after alpha-beta-depleted transplantation in children. TCRbeta library construction was performed incorporating unique molecular identifiers. TCRdb passed the PCR reads through MiXCR, listing each CDR3 protein once. The sample lists 80,000 to 100,000 distinct CDR3 sequences, roughly a quarter occurring once. Sample: PBMCs, taken before TCRalphabeta/CD19-depleted stem cell transplant. The receptors originated from a boy under 10 years old with acute lymphoblastic leukemia, due to receive a stem cell transplant.

This clonotype was counted between two and nine times. The chain is built from TRBV18 and TRBJ2-4; D gene ambiguous. Trimming pared 0 bases from V and 3 bases from J, leaving 12 bases between. Germline assignment: CDR1 KGHSH and CDR2 LQKENI. The CDR3 is 16 amino acids. The CDR3 loop is CASSPPEGSGKNIQYF. As DNA, the CDR3 is TGTGCCAGCTCACCACCGGAAGGGTCCGGCAAAAACATTCAGTACTTC.

This clonotype was picked up a small number of times. The CDR3: CASSYSDPRQGRTEAFF. The DNA of the CDR3 is TGTGCCAGCAGTTACTCGGACCCTAGACAGGGGAGAACTGAAGCTTTCTTT. V usage is TRBV6-5 and J usage is TRBJ1-1; 8 bases are shared with TRBD1. The germline gives CDR1 MNHEY, CDR2 SVGAGI. The CDR3 totals 17 residues. V shed 0 bases and J 5 bases; nucleotides not matched to a gene: 11.

This chain uses TRBV2 with TRBJ1-5; 7 bases fit TRBD1. The CDR3 has 13 amino acids. Germline values: CDR1 SNHLY, CDR2 FYNNEI. The J segment lost 6 bases and the V segment lost 5 bases, leaving 4 bases of the junction unmatched. For the CDR3, the DNA is TGTGCCAGCAGTTCGACAGGGCCTCAGCCCCAGCATTTT. Protein product: CASSSTGPQPQHF.

V gene TRBV15 combines with J gene TRBJ1-1; a possible D gene is TRBD1 (5 bases). CDR1 is LNHNV and CDR2 is YYDKDF in the germline V gene (reference sequence). With 5 bases removed from V and 5 bases from J, the gap between germline ends came to 18 bases. The CDR3 covers 15 residues. Here the CDR3 DNA reads TGTGCCACCAGCCCCAACGGGGTTCGGGGGACTGAAGCTTTCTTT. Residues: CATSPNGVRGTEAFF.

This clonotype was seen a handful of times. V and J are TRBV12-3 or TRBV12-4 and TRBJ2-1; the match to TRBD2 covers 14 bases. Germline trimming cut 3 bases from V and 6 bases from J; bases unmatched to any gene: 4. This CDR3 has 16 residues. This chain's CDR3 is CASSFGTSGSFNEQFF. In DNA, the CDR3 is TGTGCCAGCAGTTTCGGGACTAGCGGGAGTTTCAATGAGCAGTTCTTC.

The chain uses TRBV6-1 and TRBJ1-5; D is possibly TRBD1 (5 bases). The CDR3 length is 13 residues. Germline V lookup: CDR1 MNHNS, CDR2 SASEGT. V lost 6 bases and J 3 bases, leaving 9 bases between the germline ends. In DNA form, the CDR3 reads TGTGCCAGCAGGGGACGGAACAATCAGCCCCAGCATTTT. Residues: CASRGRNNQPQHF.

This clonotype was found a few times. V and J are TRBV3-1 and TRBJ2-1; 9 bases fit TRBD2. The ends lost 4 bases at V and 10 bases at J; junction bases unmatched: 11. The CDR3 length is 15 residues. In germline, CDR1 is LGHDT, CDR2 YNNKEL (reference sequence). This CDR3 reads CASSPKTSGGNEQFF. CDR3 bases: TGTGCCAGCAGCCCAAAGACTAGCGGAGGGAACGAGCAGTTCTTC.

The chain employs TRBV5-1 and TRBJ2-1; weak D call: TRBD2 (6 bases). Germline assignment: CDR1 SGHRS and CDR2 YFSETQ. The CDR3 length is 15 residues. Trimming pared 3 bases from V and 8 bases from J, leaving 18 bases between. The CDR3 sequence: CASSYSLADYDEQFF. The CDR3 coding sequence is TGCGCCAGCAGCTACTCATTAGCGGATTACGATGAGCAGTTCTTC.

This chain links TRBV6-1 with TRBJ1-1; perhaps TRBD1 as D (5 bases). The V end lost 2 bases, the J end lost 1 base, and 8 bases lay between the germline ends. Germline CDR1 and CDR2: MNHNS and SASEGT. The CDR3 covers 14 residues. CDR3 amino acids: CASSEMGGNTEAFF. In DNA form, the CDR3 reads TGTGCCAGCAGTGAAATGGGGGGGAACACTGAAGCTTTCTTT.

This clonotype was detected only a few times. The V call is TRBV6-1, the J call TRBJ1-2; 7 bases align to TRBD1. V trimming: 1 base; J trimming: 4 bases; junction bases outside the gene matches: 6. CDR1 and CDR2 from the germline V gene are MNHNS and SASEGT. The CDR3 sequence is 15 residues long. The chain's CDR3 is CASSEGEGAGYGYTF. Here the CDR3 DNA reads TGTGCCAGCAGTGAAGGGGAGGGGGCTGGCTATGGCTACACCTTC.

This clonotype was picked up many times. The gene calls are TRBV29-1 and TRBJ2-1; TRBD2 is a possible D gene (5 bases). V was pared by 0 bases and J by 15 bases, with 15 bases between. This CDR3 has 12 residues. In germline, CDR1 is SQVTM, CDR2 ANQGSEA. The DNA of the CDR3 is TGCAGCGTTGAAGATCACCTAAATCGGGGGTTCTTC. Residues: CSVEDHLNRGFF.

This clonotype was found a few times. The rearrangement uses TRBV28 and TRBJ2-5; D is unresolved. This CDR3 has 15 amino acids. V dropped 1 base and J dropped 5 bases, with 14 bases sitting between them. Per germline, CDR1 MDHEN and CDR2 SYDVKM. This CDR3 is CASSLSPIMKETQYF. CDR3 DNA: TGTGCCAGCAGTTTATCCCCCATCATGAAGGAGACCCAGTACTTC. Variable domain in full (rest from reference TRBV28 and TRBJ2-5): DVKVTQSSRYLVKRTGEKVFLECVQDMDHENMFWYRQDPGLGLRLIYFSYDVKMKEKGDIPEGYSVSREKKERFSLILESASTNQTSMYLCASSLSPIMKETQYFGPGTRLLVL.

This clonotype was observed a single time. The V and J genes are TRBV20-1 and TRBJ1-5; the match to TRBD1 covers 10 bases. Germline V lookup: CDR1 DFQATT, CDR2 SNEGSKA (reference sequence). The CDR3 runs 13 residues. The J segment lost 7 bases and the V segment lost 6 bases, leaving 6 bases of the junction unmatched. The CDR3 nucleotides read TGCAGTGCCCCCCGGGACAGGGGACAGCCCCAGCATTTT. Residues: CSAPRDRGQPQHF.

This clonotype was counted only a few times. The CDR3 DNA follows: TGTGCCATCACGGTTGGGCTGGCGAACACTGAAGCTTTCTTT. It yields the protein CAITVGLANTEAFF. This chain joins TRBV10-3 and TRBJ1-1; D is ambiguous. Trimming took 7 bases from V and 1 from J, leaving 13 bases between them. The CDR3 contains 14 residues. In germline, CDR1 is ENHRY, CDR2 SYGVKD.

This clonotype has just a few counts. The chain couples TRBV25-1 to TRBJ2-2; perhaps TRBD2 as D (6 bases). The CDR3 has 15 residues. From germline, CDR1 is MGHDK and CDR2 SYGVNS. Trimming cost V 4 bases and J 6 bases, with 15 bases left between them. The chain's CDR3 is CASSGGGGGAGELFF. Here the CDR3 DNA reads TGTGCCAGCAGTGGGGGAGGAGGTGGGGCCGGGGAGCTGTTTTTT.

This chain connects TRBV12-3 or TRBV12-4 to TRBJ2-3; possibly TRBD1 for D (6 bases). V gave up 10 bases and J gave up 2 bases, with 10 bases separating them. The CDR3 is made up of 12 amino acids. The CDR3 region is CAIHRVTDTQYF. The CDR3 nucleotides are TGTGCCATCCACAGGGTCACAGATACGCAGTATTTT.

The sample holds a few counts of this clonotype. V is TRBV28 and J is TRBJ2-4; D gene unclear. V lost 4 bases and J 0 bases, leaving 10 bases between the germline ends. The germline gives CDR1 MDHEN, CDR2 SYDVKM. The CDR3 totals 15 residues. The CDR3 coding sequence is TGTGCCAGCAGTTCGAGCCTCCTAGCCAAAAACATTCAGTACTTC. Residues: CASSSSLLAKNIQYF. The full variable domain, completed using reference TRBV28 and TRBJ2-4, is DVKVTQSSRYLVKRTGEKVFLECVQDMDHENMFWYRQDPGLGLRLIYFSYDVKMKEKGDIPEGYSVSREKKERFSLILESASTNQTSMYLCASSSSLLAKNIQYFGAGTRLSVL.

The gene calls are TRBV12-3 or TRBV12-4 and TRBJ2-7, with 11 bases aligning to TRBD2. The junction had 8 bases not matched to a gene; V was cut back by 5 bases and J by 5 bases. CDR3 length: 15 residues. CDR3 sequence (DNA): TGTGCCAGCAGTCTAACTAGCGGGAGTTACGACGAGCAGTACTTC. This gives the protein CASSLTSGSYDEQYF.

This clonotype has just a few counts. The chain recombines TRBV10-3 with TRBJ1-3, with D unresolved. The CDR3 runs 13 residues. Germline CDR1 is ENHRY and CDR2 is SYGVKD. V was trimmed by 2 bases and J by 4 bases, leaving 6 bases between them. The CDR3 sequence: CAISEVDGNTIYF. The CDR3 DNA reads TGTGCCATCAGTGAGGTCGACGGAAACACCATATATTTT.

In this sample, this clonotype turned up a few times. This chain connects TRBV3-1 to TRBJ2-7; D gene uncertain. Germline lookup yields CDR1 LGHDT and CDR2 YNNKEL (reference sequence). The CDR3 consists of 12 residues. V was pared by 4 bases and J by 2 bases, with 6 bases between. CDR3 DNA sequence: TGTGCCAGCAGCCCCAGACCCTACGAGCAGTACTTC. It specifies CASSPRPYEQYF.

The genes are TRBV29-1 and TRBJ1-5; D is possibly TRBD1 (6 bases). The CDR3 covers 14 residues. V gave up 4 bases and J gave up 4 bases, with 14 bases separating them. CDR1 is SQVTM and CDR2 is ANQGSEA in the germline V gene. CDR3 nucleotides: TGCAGCGTTGGGGGGCAGGGTGGGAATCAGCCCCAGCATTTT. It is translated as CSVGGQGGNQPQHF.

This clonotype was counted a few times. V usage is TRBV5-8 and J usage is TRBJ1-5; tentative D call: TRBD1 (5 bases). This CDR3 spans 15 amino acids. V was pared by 0 bases and J by 4 bases, with 11 bases between. Germline loops: CDR1 SGHTS, CDR2 YDEGEE. The CDR3 sequence is CASSLAGGRNQPQHF. CDR3 DNA: TGTGCCAGCAGCTTGGCCGGGGGGAGGAATCAGCCCCAGCATTTT.

This sequence joins TRBV20-1 and TRBJ2-5; D uncertain. Germline values: CDR1 DFQATT, CDR2 SNEGSKA (reference sequence). The CDR3 runs to 13 residues. Trimming left V 3 bases short and J 5 bases short, with 13 bases between. The CDR3 spells CSARVGSAETQYF. DNA for the CDR3: TGCAGTGCTAGGGTTGGGTCCGCGGAGACCCAGTACTTC.